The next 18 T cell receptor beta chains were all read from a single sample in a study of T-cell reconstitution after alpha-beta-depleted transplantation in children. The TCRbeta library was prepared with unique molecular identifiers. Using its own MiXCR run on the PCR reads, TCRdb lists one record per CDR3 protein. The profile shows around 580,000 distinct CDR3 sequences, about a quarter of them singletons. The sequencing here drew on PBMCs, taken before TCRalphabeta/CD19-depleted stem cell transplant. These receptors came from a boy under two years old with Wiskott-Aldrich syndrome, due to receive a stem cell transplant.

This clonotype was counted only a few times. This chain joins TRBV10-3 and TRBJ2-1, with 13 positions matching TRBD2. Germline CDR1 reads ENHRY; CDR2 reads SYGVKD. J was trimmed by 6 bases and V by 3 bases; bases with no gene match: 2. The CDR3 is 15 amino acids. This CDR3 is CAISELAGGVNEQFF. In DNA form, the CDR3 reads TGTGCCATCAGTGAACTAGCGGGAGGGGTCAATGAGCAGTTCTTC.

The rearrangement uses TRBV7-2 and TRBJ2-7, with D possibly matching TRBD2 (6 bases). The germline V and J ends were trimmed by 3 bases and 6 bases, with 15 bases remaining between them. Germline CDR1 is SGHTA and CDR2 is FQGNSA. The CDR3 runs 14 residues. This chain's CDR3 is CASSFGGSLREQYF. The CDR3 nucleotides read TGTGCCAGCAGCTTCGGAGGGAGTCTACGCGAGCAGTACTTC.

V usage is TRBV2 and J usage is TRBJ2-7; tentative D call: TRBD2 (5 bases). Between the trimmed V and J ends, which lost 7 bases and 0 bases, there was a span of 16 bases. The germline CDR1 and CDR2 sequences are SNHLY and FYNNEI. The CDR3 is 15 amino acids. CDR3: CASMGVPLFSYEQYF. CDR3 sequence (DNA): TGTGCCAGCATGGGAGTTCCATTATTCTCCTACGAGCAGTACTTC.

This chain's CDR3 is CATSDLRGLTDTQYF. CDR3 nucleotide sequence: TGTGCCACCAGTGACCTCCGGGGCCTCACAGATACGCAGTATTTT. The chain carries TRBV24-1 and TRBJ2-3, with D perhaps being TRBD1 or TRBD2 (5 bases each). V gave up 4 bases and J gave up 2 bases, with 12 bases separating them. The CDR3 sequence is 15 residues long. The V gene's germline CDR1 is KGHDR and CDR2 SFDVKD.

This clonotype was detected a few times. In DNA, the CDR3 is TGCAGTGCTAGACCGACAGTTGAAGCTTTCTTT. Translating gives CSARPTVEAFF. The chain uses TRBV20-1 and TRBJ1-1; TRBD1 is a possible D gene (5 bases). V was trimmed by 2 bases and J by 7 bases, leaving 8 bases between them. Per the germline V gene, CDR1 is DFQATT and CDR2 is SNEGSKA (reference sequence). The length of the CDR3 is 11 residues.

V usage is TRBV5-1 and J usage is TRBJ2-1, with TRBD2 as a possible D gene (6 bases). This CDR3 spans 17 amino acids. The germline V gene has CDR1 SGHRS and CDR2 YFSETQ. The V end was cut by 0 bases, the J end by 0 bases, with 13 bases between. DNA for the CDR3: TGCGCCAGCAGCTTGGGTCCGGGAGCGAGCTCCTACAATGAGCAGTTCTTC. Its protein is CASSLGPGASSYNEQFF.

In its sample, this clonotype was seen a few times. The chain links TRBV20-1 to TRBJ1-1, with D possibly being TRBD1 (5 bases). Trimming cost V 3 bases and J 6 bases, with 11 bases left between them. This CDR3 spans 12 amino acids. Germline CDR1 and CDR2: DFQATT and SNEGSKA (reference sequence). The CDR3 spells CSASSRDAEAFF. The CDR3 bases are TGCAGTGCTAGTTCCCGGGACGCTGAAGCTTTCTTT.

The CDR3 region is CASSSGLSLPTDTQYF. As DNA, the CDR3 is TGTGCCAGCAGTTCTGGACTCAGCTTACCCACAGATACGCAGTATTTT. The V gene is TRBV2, the J gene TRBJ2-3; weak D call: TRBD2 (5 bases). V was shortened by 5 bases and J by 2 bases, with 17 bases between the two germline ends. This CDR3 is built from 16 residues. Germline CDR1 reads SNHLY; CDR2 reads FYNNEI.

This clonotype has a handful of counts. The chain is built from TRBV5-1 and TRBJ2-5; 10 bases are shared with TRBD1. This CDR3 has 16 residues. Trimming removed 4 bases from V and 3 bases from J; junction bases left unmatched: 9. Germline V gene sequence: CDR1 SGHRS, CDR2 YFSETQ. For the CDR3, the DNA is TGCGCCAGCAGCCCGGGACAGGGGATCCCTGAAGAGACCCAGTACTTC. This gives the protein CASSPGQGIPEETQYF.

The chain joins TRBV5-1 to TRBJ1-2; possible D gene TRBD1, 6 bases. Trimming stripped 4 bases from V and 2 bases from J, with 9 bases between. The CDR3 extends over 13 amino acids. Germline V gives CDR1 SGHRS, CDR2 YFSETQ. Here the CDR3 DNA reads TGCGCCAGCAGCCACGGACAGAACTATGGCTACACCTTC. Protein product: CASSHGQNYGYTF.

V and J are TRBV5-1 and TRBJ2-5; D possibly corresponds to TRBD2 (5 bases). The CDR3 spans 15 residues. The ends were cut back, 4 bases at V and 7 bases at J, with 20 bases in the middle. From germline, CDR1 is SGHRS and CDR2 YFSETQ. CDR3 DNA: TGCGCCAGCAGCCTCAGTACTTCTAGCCGGGGGACCCAGTACTTC. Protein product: CASSLSTSSRGTQYF. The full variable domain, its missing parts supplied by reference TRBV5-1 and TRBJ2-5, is KAGVTQTPRYLIKTRGQQVTLSCSPISGHRSVSWYQQTPGQGLQFLFEYFSETQRNKGNFPGRFSGRQFSNSRSEMNVSTLELGDSALYLCASSLSTSSRGTQYFGPGTRLLVL.

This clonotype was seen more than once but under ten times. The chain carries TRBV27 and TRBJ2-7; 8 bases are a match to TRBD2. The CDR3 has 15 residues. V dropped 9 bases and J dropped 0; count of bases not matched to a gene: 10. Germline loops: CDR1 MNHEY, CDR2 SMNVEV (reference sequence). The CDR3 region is CASKRGLDHSYEQYF. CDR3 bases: TGTGCCAGTAAGCGGGGACTAGACCACTCCTACGAGCAGTACTTC.

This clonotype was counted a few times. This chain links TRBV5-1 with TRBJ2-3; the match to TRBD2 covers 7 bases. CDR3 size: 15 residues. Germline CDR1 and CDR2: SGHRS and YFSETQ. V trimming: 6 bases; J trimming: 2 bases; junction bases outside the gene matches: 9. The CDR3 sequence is CASTQAGAPTDTQYF. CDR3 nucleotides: TGCGCCAGCACCCAGGCGGGAGCCCCCACAGATACGCAGTATTTT.

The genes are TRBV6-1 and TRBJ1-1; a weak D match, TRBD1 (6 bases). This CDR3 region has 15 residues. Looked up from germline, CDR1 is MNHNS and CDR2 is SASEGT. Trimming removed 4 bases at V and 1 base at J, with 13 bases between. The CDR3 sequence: CASSVTGSGNTEAFF. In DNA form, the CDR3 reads TGTGCCAGCAGTGTAACAGGGTCGGGGAACACTGAAGCTTTCTTT.

The CDR3 region has the DNA TGTGCCAGCAGCTCATGTGGACTAGCGGTTACGTGTGAGCAGTTCTTC. Translation: CASSSCGLAVTCEQFF. V gene TRBV7-9 combines with J gene TRBJ2-1, with 10 bases matching TRBD2. With 4 bases clipped from V and 9 bases from J, the junction kept 12 bases outside the gene matches. The CDR3 length is 16 residues. Germline values: CDR1 SEHNR, CDR2 FQNEAQ (reference sequence).

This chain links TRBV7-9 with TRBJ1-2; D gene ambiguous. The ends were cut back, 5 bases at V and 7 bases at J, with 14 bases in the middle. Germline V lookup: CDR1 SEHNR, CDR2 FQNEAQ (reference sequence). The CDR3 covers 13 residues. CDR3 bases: TGTGCCAGCAGCCTCCCGGTCGCGGGTGGCTACACCTTC. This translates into CASSLPVAGGYTF.

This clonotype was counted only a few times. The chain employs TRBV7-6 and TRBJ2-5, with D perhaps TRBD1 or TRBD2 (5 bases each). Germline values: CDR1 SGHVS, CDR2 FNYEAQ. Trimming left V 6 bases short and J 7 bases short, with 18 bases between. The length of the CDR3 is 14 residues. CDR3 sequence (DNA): TGTGCCAGCAGGATCGGGGACGGAACAGGGACCCAGTACTTC. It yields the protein CASRIGDGTGTQYF.

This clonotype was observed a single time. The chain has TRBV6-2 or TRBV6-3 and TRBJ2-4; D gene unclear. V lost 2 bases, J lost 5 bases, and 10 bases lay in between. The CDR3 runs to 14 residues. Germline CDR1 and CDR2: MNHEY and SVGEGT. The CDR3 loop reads CASSYDPLQNIQYF. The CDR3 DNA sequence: TGTGCCAGCAGTTACGACCCCCTGCAAAACATTCAGTACTTC.